A selection of T cell receptor beta chains follows, all from one sample in a study of blood T cell repertoires in COVID-19. Profiling relied on immunoSEQ multiplex PCR, and the TCRdb table lists in-frame clones only, not all of them. The data contain 300,000 to 350,000 clones, 90% of them singletons. Sequencing was carried out using peripheral blood. Receptor source: a woman in her 30s with COVID-19, enrolled during active disease. Each CDR3 is given with its conserved first and last residue. The D gene is left open where the match is weak. Only part of the rows carry a size: once, few, many, or a class if the clone is expanded.

j_gene | d_gene | abundance | v_gene | CDR3nt | CDR3aa
TRBJ1-4 | TRBD1 | . | TRBV9 | TGTGCCAGCAGCCCCGAGGACAGGGCTGTTGAAAAACTGTTTTTT | CASSPEDRAVEKLFF
TRBJ2-2 | . | . | TRBV4-2 | TGTGCCAGCAGCTTAAGAGGACTTACCGCGAACACCGGGGAGCTGTTTTTT | CASSLRGLTANTGELFF
TRBJ2-3 | TRBD2 | . | TRBV19 | TGTGCCAGTAGTATCAAAGCGGGAACAGATACGCAGTATTTT | CASSIKAGTDTQYF
TRBJ1-2 | . | once | TRBV4-2 | TGTGCCAGCAGCCAAGACACACAGGGTTATGGCTACACCTTC | CASSQDTQGYGYTF
TRBJ1-1 | TRBD1 | . | TRBV27 | TGTGCCAGCAGTCTCCAGGGGGTGGGGGTGAGGACTGAAGCTTTCTTT | CASSLQGVGVRTEAFF
TRBJ1-2 | . | . | TRBV6-1 | TGTGCCAGCAGTGAACAGGGAGGGGGAGGCTACACCTTC | CASSEQGGGGYTF
TRBJ2-1 | . | . | TRBV5-8 | TGTGCCAGCAGCTTGTTCGTAGCATTAGGAGTTTGGCACAATGAGCAGTTCTTC | CASSLFVALGVWHNEQFF
TRBJ2-5 | TRBD2 | . | TRBV5-6 | TGTGCCAGCAGCCCCGGACTAGCGAAGACCCAGTACTTC | CASSPGLAKTQYF
TRBJ2-7 | TRBD2 | . | TRBV5-4 | TGTGCCAGCAGCTTGGACGCTCTAGCGGGAGCCTCCGAGCAGTACTTC | CASSLDALAGASEQYF
TRBJ2-5 | . | . | TRBV5-1 | TGCGCCAGCAGCTTGGAAGAGGGTTTGGGGACCCAGTACTTC | CASSLEEGLGTQYF
TRBJ2-1 | . | . | TRBV7-2 | TGTGCCAGCAGCTTAGGGCTAGGCACCTACAATGAGCAGTTCTTC | CASSLGLGTYNEQFF
TRBJ1-5 | TRBD1 | . | TRBV27 | TGTGCCAGCAGGCCTACAGGGGACTATCAGCCCCAGCATTTT | CASRPTGDYQPQHF
TRBJ1-2 | TRBD1 | . | TRBV5-4 | TGTGCCAGCAGCTTGCAACAGGGGTTCTATGGCTACACCTTC | CASSLQQGFYGYTF
TRBJ2-2 | TRBD2 | . | TRBV27 | TGTGCCAGCAGTCCCCGGGGAGCGGGAGCCCCCGGGGAGCTGTTTTTT | CASSPRGAGAPGELFF
TRBJ2-1 | . | . | TRBV2 | TGTGCCAGCACTCCCAACTGGAGTTGGGAGCAGTTCTTC | CASTPNWSWEQFF
TRBJ1-5 | TRBD1 | . | TRBV6-5 | TGTGCCAGCAGTCCCGGACAGGGAGGGAGCCAGCCCCAGCATTTT | CASSPGQGGSQPQHF
TRBJ2-1 | . | . | TRBV6-1 | TGTGCCAGCACCACGGGGTCCCCTAACTACAATGAGCAGTTCTTC | CASTTGSPNYNEQFF
TRBJ2-7 | TRBD2 | . | TRBV6-5 | TGTGCCAGCAGCCGTCCGGGGGGAACCTACGAGCAGTACTTC | CASSRPGGTYEQYF
TRBJ2-2 | . | once | TRBV5-1 | TGCGCCAGCAGCGCGGACAGGAACACCGGGGAGCTGTTTTTT | CASSADRNTGELFF
TRBJ1-6 | TRBD1 | . | TRBV6-6 | TGTGCCAGCAGTTACCACGGGACAGGGGTTCCACCCCTCCACTTT | CASSYHGTGVPPLHF
TRBJ2-3 | . | . | TRBV6-5 | TGTGCCACCCCCCTTGGTCGTGGACACACAGATACGCAGTATTTT | CATPLGRGHTDTQYF
TRBJ2-7 | TRBD1 | . | TRBV2 | TGTGCCAGCAGTCCGACAGGGGGTTTCGGGTACGAGCAGTACTTC | CASSPTGGFGYEQYF
TRBJ1-5 | TRBD1 | . | TRBV2 | TGTGCCAGCAGAGACAGGGGAAATAGCAATCAGCCCCAGCATTTT | CASRDRGNSNQPQHF
TRBJ2-5 | TRBD1 | . | TRBV24-1 | TGTGCCACCAGTGATAGCAGGGGGCTGGAGACCCAGTACTTC | CATSDSRGLETQYF
TRBJ2-3 | . | . | TRBV24-1 | TGTGCCACCCTGTTCCCACTGAGCGGTCCTAGCACAGATACGCAGTATTTT | CATLFPLSGPSTDTQYF
TRBJ2-2 | . | . | TRBV15 | TGTGCCACCAGCAGCGGGCAGGGACACTACACCGGGGAGCTGTTTTTT | CATSSGQGHYTGELFF
TRBJ2-5 | . | . | TRBV11-2 | TGTGCCAGCAGCTTAGATATTCCGCTCCGGGAGACCCAGTACTTC | CASSLDIPLRETQYF
TRBJ2-1 | . | . | TRBV11-2 | TGTGCCAGCAGTTTGGCCCTTGTTTTCTACAATGAGCAGTTCTTC | CASSLALVFYNEQFF
TRBJ2-1 | . | . | TRBV5-6 | TGTGCCAGCAGCTTGTTTAGCAGGGATGAGCAGTTCTTC | CASSLFSRDEQFF
TRBJ1-3 | . | . | TRBV6-5 | TGTGCCAGCAGGCGGAGCTCTGGAAACACCATATATTTT | CASRRSSGNTIYF
TRBJ1-1 | TRBD1 | . | TRBV19 | TGTGCCAGTAGTATGCCCACGACAGGGGGCTACACTGAAGCTTTCTTT | CASSMPTTGGYTEAFF
TRBJ2-3 | . | . | TRBV9 | TGTGCCAGCAGCGCCCTCGTAGCGGCAGATACGCAGTATTTT | CASSALVAADTQYF
TRBJ2-5 | . | . | TRBV30 | TGTGCCTGGAAGGACTATCACGAGACCCAGTACTTC | CAWKDYHETQYF
TRBJ1-4 | TRBD1 | . | TRBV4-2 | TGTGCCAGCAGCCAAGAGTCGGGGACAGGGGGAGAAAAACTGTTTTTT | CASSQESGTGGEKLFF
TRBJ1-2 | . | . | TRBV6-2/TRBV6-3 | TGTGCCAGCAGTTACTTCACGACAGGAGCGGGGGGCTACACCTTC | CASSYFTTGAGGYTF
TRBJ2-1 | . | . | TRBV7-9 | TGTGCCAGCAGCCCGGGGACTGGCCCTCGGGAGCAGTTCTTC | CASSPGTGPREQFF
TRBJ2-1 | TRBD2 | . | TRBV7-6 | TGTGCCAGCGGGGATTGGGGGGGAGCCCCGATCTCCTACAATGAGCAGTTCTTC | CASGDWGGAPISYNEQFF
TRBJ2-3 | TRBD2 | . | TRBV19 | TGTGCCAGTAAACTAGCGGGAGGGGAGAATACGCAGTATTTT | CASKLAGGENTQYF
TRBJ2-7 | . | . | TRBV6-5 | TGTGCCAGCAGTTACACCATCGCGGGGGCGAGCGAGCAGTACTTC | CASSYTIAGASEQYF
TRBJ2-7 | . | few | TRBV21-1 | TGTGCCAGCAGCAAAGCTCACCGGGACAGGGGGCTCGAGCAGTACTTC | CASSKAHRDRGLEQYF
TRBJ2-7 | . | . | TRBV5-5 | TGTGCCAGCAGCTTAGGAGTCCGGGGGCAGGGGGTTAACGAGCAGTACTTC | CASSLGVRGQGVNEQYF
TRBJ2-7 | . | . | TRBV2 | TGTGCCGGGGGGACTCTCTCCTACGAGCAGTACTTC | CAGGTLSYEQYF
TRBJ2-2 | . | . | TRBV6-5 | TGTGCCAGCAGTTACCTGGGAGGCACCGGGGAGCTGTTTTTT | CASSYLGGTGELFF
TRBJ1-6 | . | . | TRBV27 | TGTGCCAGCAGAAAGCAGGTTGGGTCTAATTCACCCCTCCACTTT | CASRKQVGSNSPLHF
TRBJ2-5 | . | . | TRBV15 | TGTGCCACCAGCAGAGATCGCCCGAGCCAAGAGACCCAGTACTTC | CATSRDRPSQETQYF
TRBJ1-1 | . | . | TRBV2 | TGTGCCAGCAGTGAAGCGTATACTGAAGCTTTCTTT | CASSEAYTEAFF
TRBJ1-5 | TRBD1 | . | TRBV10-3 | TGTGCCATCAGTGAGTCGGAAACAGGGGTCAATCAGCCCCAGCATTTT | CAISESETGVNQPQHF
TRBJ2-1 | TRBD2 | . | TRBV7-3 | TGTGCCAGCAGCTTACGCCCAGGACTAGCGGGGGACAATGAGCAGTTCTTC | CASSLRPGLAGDNEQFF
TRBJ2-7 | TRBD1 | . | TRBV15 | TGTGCCACCAGCAGAGGGGTCGGACAGGCGAACTACGAGCAGTACTTC | CATSRGVGQANYEQYF
TRBJ2-7 | . | . | TRBV5-5 | TGTGCCAGCAGCCAGGACAGAAGCTCCTACGAGCAGTACTTC | CASSQDRSSYEQYF
TRBJ1-4 | TRBD1 | . | TRBV6-1 | TGTGCCAGCAGTGAAGCGGGACAGTGGACTCCTAATGAAAAACTGTTTTTT | CASSEAGQWTPNEKLFF
TRBJ2-4 | TRBD1 | . | TRBV6-2/TRBV6-3 | TGTGCCAGCAGTTACGCGCGGGACAGGGGGTTCCAAAACATTCAGTACTTC | CASSYARDRGFQNIQYF
TRBJ2-7 | . | . | TRBV5-1 | TGCGCCAGCAGCGCCAGGGCCCTGACTTACGAGCAGTACTTC | CASSARALTYEQYF
TRBJ2-7 | TRBD1 | many | TRBV3-1/TRBV3-2 | TGTGCCAGCAGCCAAGGGACAGGGGCCTACGAGCAGTACTTC | CASSQGTGAYEQYF
TRBJ2-6 | TRBD2 | once | TRBV7-8 | TGTGCCAGCAGCTCAAGACCAGGGAGGGCTGGGGCCAACGTCCTGACTTTC | CASSSRPGRAGANVLTF